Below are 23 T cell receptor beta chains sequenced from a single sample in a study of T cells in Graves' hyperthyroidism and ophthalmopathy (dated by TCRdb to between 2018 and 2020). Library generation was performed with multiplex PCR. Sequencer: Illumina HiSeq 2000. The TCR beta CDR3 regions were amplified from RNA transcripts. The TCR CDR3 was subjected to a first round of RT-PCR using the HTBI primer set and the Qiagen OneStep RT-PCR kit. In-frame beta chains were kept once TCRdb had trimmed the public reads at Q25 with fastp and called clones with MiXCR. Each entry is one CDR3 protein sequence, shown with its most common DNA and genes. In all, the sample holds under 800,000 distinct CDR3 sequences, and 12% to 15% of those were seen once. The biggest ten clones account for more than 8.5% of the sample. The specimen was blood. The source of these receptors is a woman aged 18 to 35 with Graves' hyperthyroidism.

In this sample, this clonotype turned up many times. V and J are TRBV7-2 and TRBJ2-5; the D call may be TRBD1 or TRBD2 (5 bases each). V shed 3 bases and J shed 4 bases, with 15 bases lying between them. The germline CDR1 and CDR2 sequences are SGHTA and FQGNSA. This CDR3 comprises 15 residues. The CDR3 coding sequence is TGTGCCAGCAGCTTTATATGGGGCGCGGGAGAGACCCAGTACTTC. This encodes CASSFIWGAGETQYF.

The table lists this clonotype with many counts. This CDR3 is CASSVDLEPRPDTQYF. CDR3 DNA sequence: TGTGCCAGCAGCGTAGATTTGGAGCCTCGCCCAGATACGCAGTATTTT. The chain carries TRBV9 and TRBJ2-3, with D uncertain. V was trimmed by 0 bases and J by 4 bases, leaving 15 bases between them. Germline V gene lookup returns CDR1 SGDLS and CDR2 YYNGEE. The CDR3 extends over 16 amino acids.

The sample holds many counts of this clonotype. The CDR3 spells CASRTGSIMGTEAFF. The CDR3, as DNA: TGTGCCAGCAGAACAGGCTCAATTATGGGAACTGAAGCTTTCTTT. V is TRBV7-2 and J is TRBJ1-1; the D gene is possibly TRBD1 (5 bases). Germline-derived CDR1 and CDR2 are SGHTA and FQGNSA. Trimming removed 6 bases at V and 5 bases at J, with 19 bases between. CDR3 length equals 15 residues.

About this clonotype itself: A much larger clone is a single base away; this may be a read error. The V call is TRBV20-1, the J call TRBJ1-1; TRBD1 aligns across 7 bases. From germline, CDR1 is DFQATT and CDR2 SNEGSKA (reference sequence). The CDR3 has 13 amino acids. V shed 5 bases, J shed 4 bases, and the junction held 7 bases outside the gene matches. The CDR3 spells CSAAGQALTEAFF. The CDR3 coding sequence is TGCAGTGCTGCCGGACAGGCCCTCACTGAAGCTTTCTTT.

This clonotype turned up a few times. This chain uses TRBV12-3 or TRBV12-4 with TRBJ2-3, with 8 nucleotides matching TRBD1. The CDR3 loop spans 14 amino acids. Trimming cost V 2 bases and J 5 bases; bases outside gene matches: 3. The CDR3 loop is CASSLLQGEDTQYF. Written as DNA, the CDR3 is TGTGCCAGCAGTTTACTACAGGGGGAAGATACGCAGTATTTT.

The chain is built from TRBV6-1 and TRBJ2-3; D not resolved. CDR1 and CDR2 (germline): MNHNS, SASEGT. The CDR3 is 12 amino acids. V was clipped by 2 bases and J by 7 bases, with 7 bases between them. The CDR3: CASSEPIYTQYF. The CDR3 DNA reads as TGTGCCAGCAGTGAACCGATCTATACGCAGTATTTT.

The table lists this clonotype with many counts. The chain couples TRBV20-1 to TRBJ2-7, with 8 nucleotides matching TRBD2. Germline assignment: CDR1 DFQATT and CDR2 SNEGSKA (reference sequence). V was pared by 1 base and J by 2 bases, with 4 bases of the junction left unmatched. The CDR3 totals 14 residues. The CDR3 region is CSARGIAGTYEQYF. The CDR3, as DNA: TGCAGTGCTAGAGGTATAGCGGGGACCTACGAGCAGTACTTC.

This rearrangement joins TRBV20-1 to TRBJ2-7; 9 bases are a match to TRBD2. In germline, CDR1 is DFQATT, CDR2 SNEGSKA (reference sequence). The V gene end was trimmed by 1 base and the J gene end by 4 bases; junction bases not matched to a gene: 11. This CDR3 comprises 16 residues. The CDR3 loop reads CSARVATSGGAYEQYF. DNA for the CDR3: TGCAGTGCTAGAGTGGCGACTAGCGGAGGGGCTTACGAGCAGTACTTC.

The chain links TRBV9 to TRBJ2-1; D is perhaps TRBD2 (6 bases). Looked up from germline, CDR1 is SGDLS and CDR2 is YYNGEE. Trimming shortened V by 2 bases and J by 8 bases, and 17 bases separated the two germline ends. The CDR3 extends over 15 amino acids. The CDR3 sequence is CASSVGDSVVYEQFF. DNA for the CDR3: TGTGCCAGCAGCGTGGGGGACTCTGTAGTTTATGAGCAGTTCTTC.

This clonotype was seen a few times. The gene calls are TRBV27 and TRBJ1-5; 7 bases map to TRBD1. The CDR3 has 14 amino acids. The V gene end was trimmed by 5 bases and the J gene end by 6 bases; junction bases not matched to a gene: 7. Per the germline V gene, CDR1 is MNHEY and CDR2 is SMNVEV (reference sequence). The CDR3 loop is CASSASGGSQPQHF. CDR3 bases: TGTGCCAGCAGTGCCTCAGGGGGAAGTCAGCCCCAGCATTTT.

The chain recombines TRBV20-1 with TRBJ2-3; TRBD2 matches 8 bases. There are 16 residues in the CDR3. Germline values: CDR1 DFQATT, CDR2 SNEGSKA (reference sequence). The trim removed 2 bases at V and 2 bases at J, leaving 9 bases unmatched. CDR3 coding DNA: TGCAGTGCTAGAAGGGGTAAAGCGGGGGTCACAGATACGCAGTATTTT. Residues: CSARRGKAGVTDTQYF.

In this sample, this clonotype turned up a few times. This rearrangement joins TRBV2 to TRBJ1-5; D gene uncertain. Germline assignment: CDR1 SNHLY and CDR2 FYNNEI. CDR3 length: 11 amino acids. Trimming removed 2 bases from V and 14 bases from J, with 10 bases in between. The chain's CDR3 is CASSESGPKHF. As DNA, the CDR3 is TGTGCCAGCAGTGAATCGGGCCCTAAGCATTTT.

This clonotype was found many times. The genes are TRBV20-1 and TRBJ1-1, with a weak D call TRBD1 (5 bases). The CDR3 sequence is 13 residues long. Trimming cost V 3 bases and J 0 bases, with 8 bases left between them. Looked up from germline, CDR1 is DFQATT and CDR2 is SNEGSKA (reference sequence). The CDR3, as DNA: TGCAGTGCTAGGGGGCCTTTGAACACTGAAGCTTTCTTT. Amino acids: CSARGPLNTEAFF.

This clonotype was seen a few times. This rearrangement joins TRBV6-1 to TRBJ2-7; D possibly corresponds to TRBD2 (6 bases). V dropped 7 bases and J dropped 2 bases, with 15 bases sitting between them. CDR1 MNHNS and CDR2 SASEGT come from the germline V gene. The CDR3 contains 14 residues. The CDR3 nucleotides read TGTGCCAGCACCCCACGGGAGATCACCTACGAGCAGTACTTC. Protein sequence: CASTPREITYEQYF.

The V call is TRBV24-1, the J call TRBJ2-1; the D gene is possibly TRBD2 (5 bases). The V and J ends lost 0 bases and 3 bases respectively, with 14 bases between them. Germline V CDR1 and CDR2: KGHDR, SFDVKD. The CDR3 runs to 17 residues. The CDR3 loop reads CATSDLKTPEGYNEQFF. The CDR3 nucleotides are TGTGCCACCAGTGATTTGAAAACACCCGAGGGCTACAATGAGCAGTTCTTC.

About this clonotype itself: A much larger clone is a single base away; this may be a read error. The CDR3 nucleotides are TGTGCCAGCTCATCACCTAGCGGGACCTCCGAGCAGTACTTC. The encoded protein is CASSSPSGTSEQYF. The chain links TRBV18 to TRBJ2-7; 9 positions agree with TRBD2. This CDR3 region has 14 residues. The V gene's germline CDR1 is KGHSH and CDR2 LQKENI.

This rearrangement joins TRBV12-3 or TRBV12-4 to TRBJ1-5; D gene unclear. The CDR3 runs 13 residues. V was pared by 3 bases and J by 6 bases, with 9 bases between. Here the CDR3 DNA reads TGTGCCAGCAGTTTTGGATCAATTCAGCCCCAGCATTTT. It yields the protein CASSFGSIQPQHF.

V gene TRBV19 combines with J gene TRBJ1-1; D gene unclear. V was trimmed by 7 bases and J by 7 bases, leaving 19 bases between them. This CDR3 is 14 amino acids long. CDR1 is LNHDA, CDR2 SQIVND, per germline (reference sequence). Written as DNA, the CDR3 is TGTGCCAGTAAACGACGTGGGCCGGAGATTGAAGCTTTCTTT. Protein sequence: CASKRRGPEIEAFF.

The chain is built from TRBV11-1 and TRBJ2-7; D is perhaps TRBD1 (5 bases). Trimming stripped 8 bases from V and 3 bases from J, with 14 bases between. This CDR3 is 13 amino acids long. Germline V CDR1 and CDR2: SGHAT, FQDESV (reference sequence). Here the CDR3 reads CASGTRAIYEQYF. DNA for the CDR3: TGTGCCAGCGGAACCAGGGCAATCTACGAGCAGTACTTC.

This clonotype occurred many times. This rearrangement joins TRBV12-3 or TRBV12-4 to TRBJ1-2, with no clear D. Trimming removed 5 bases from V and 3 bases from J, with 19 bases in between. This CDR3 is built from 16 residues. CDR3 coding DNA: TGTGCCAGCAGTCCCTGGAAAGAAGCAGGTTACTATGGCTACACCTTC. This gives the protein CASSPWKEAGYYGYTF.

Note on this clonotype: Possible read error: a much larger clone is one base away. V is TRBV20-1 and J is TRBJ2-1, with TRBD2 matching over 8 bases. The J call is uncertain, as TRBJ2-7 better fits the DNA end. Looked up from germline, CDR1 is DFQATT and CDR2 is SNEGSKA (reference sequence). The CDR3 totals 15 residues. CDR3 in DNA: TGCAGTGCTAGAGATTTTAGCGGGGCGTACAATGAGCAGTACTTC. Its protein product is CSARDFSGAYNEQYF.

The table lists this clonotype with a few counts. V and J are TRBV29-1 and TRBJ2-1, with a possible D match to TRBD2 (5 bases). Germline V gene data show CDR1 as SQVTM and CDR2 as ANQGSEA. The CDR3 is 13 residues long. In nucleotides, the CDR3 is TGCGTAGCCAACAAGCGGCTCTACAATGAGCAGTTCTTC. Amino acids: CVANKRLYNEQFF.

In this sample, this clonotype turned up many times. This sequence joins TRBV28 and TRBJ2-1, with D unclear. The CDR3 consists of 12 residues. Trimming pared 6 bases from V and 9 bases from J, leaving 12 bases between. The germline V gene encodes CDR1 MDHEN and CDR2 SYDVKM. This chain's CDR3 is CASRPTLGEQFF. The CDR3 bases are TGTGCCAGCAGGCCCACGTTAGGTGAGCAGTTCTTC.